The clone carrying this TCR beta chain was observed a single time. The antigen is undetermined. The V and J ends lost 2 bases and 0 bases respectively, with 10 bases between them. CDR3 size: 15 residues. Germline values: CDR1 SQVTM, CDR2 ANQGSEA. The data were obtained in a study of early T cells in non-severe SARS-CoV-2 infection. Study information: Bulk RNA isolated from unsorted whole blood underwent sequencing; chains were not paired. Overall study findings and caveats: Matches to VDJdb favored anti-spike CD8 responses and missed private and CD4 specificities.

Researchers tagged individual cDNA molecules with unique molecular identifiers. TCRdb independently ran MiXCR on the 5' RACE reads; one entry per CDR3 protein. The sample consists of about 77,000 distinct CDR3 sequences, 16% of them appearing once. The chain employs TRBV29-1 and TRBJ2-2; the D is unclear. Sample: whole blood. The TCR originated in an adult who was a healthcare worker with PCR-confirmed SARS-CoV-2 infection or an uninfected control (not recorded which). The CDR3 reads CSVEQPTANTGELFF. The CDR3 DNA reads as TGCAGCGTTGAACAGCCAACCGCGAACACCGGGGAGCTGTTTTTT.